This T cell receptor beta chain was captured by sequencing in a study of cytomegalovirus exposure and HLA in healthy donors. Concerning this clone: The antigen remains undetermined.

V lost 2 bases, J lost 5 bases, and 6 bases stayed unmatched. CDR1 and CDR2 (germline): MNHEY, SVGAGI. This CDR3 is 16 amino acids long. Regarding the study as a whole: An analysis done earlier found most TCR beta V segments productive about 90% or about 30% of the time. The majority of TCR sequences were rare, yet some public TCRs appeared in many donors.

Primers included in the PCR were 60 Vbeta and 13 Jbeta primers. TCRdb's copy holds only in-frame clones and misses some; the assay was immunoSEQ multiplex PCR. The sample holds about 160,000 clones, approximately 82% seen once. Sequenced input: PBMCs. The chain employs TRBV6-5 and TRBJ2-3, with 11 bases that match TRBD2. This TCR came from a man in his forties or fifties in good health and CMV-seropositive. The CDR3 nucleotides read TGTGCCAGCAGTTACGGGGGAGGACTAGCGGGAGATACGCAGTATTTT. Amino acids: CASSYGGGLAGDTQYF.